The 25 T cell receptor beta chains below all came from one sample that was sequenced in a study of blood T cell repertoires in COVID-19. Assay: immunoSEQ multiplex PCR; the TCRdb copy retains only in-frame clones and omits some. Counted here are a few hundred thousand clones, 85% occurring once; the ten biggest clones make up roughly 7.8%. The sample consisted of peripheral blood. The receptor set was obtained from a human donor in a cohort sampled during active COVID-19.

The chain employs TRBV18 and TRBJ2-7; D might be TRBD1 (7 bases). Trimming left V 0 bases short and J 5 bases short, with 11 bases between. CDR1 and CDR2 from the germline V gene are KGHSH and LQKENI. This CDR3 region has 14 residues. The CDR3 loop is CASSPPSGGNEQYF. Here the CDR3 DNA reads TGTGCCAGCTCACCACCTTCAGGGGGGAACGAGCAGTACTTC.

The chain is built from TRBV12-5 and TRBJ2-7; D unresolved. Germline assignment: CDR1 LGHNT and CDR2 FRNRAP. The V end was cut by 2 bases, the J end by 2 bases, with 10 bases between. The CDR3 is 14 residues long. CDR3 loop: CASGLRLNTYEQYF. In nucleotides, the CDR3 is TGTGCTAGTGGTTTGCGTCTTAATACCTACGAGCAGTACTTC.

This clone has a single count. This chain links TRBV12-5 with TRBJ2-2; 7 bases line up with TRBD2. Germline V gives CDR1 LGHNT, CDR2 FRNRAP. CDR3 size: 16 residues. V lost 4 bases, J lost 7 bases, and 12 bases stayed unmatched. The CDR3, as DNA: TGTGCTAGTGGTTCCCCCCCGGGGGGATTAAACGGGGAGCTGTTTTTT. Translation gives CASGSPPGGLNGELFF.

This sequence joins TRBV9 and TRBJ1-1; D possibly corresponds to TRBD1 (5 bases). The V gene's germline CDR1 is SGDLS and CDR2 YYNGEE. Trimming removed 0 bases from V and 3 bases from J, with 9 bases in between. There are 14 residues in the CDR3. Here the CDR3 reads CASSVGGWDTEAFF. Written as DNA, the CDR3 is TGTGCCAGCAGCGTAGGGGGCTGGGACACTGAAGCTTTCTTT.

The chain is built from TRBV9 and TRBJ2-3, with a tentative D call TRBD2 (7 bases). There are 14 residues in the CDR3. Trimming cost V 3 bases and J 1 base, with 9 bases left between them. The germline V gene encodes CDR1 SGDLS and CDR2 YYNGEE. The DNA for the CDR3 is TGTGCCAGCAGCGCGGGGGGCCGCACAGATACGCAGTATTTT. Translated, it gives CASSAGGRTDTQYF. The variable domain in full, with the rest retrieved from reference TRBV9 and TRBJ2-3, is DSGVTQTPKHLITATGQRVTLRCSPRSGDLSVYWYQQSLDQGLQFLIQYYNGEERAKGNILERFSAQQFPDLHSELNLSSLELGDSALYFCASSAGGRTDTQYFGPGTRLTVL.

The gene calls are TRBV5-6 and TRBJ2-5; 7 bases agree with TRBD1. The CDR3 loop spans 15 amino acids. CDR1 SGHDT and CDR2 YYEEEE come from the germline V gene. V was pared by 4 bases and J by 1 base, with 7 bases of the junction left unmatched. The CDR3 here is CASSVGQSPQETQYF. The CDR3, as DNA: TGTGCCAGCAGCGTGGGACAGTCCCCCCAAGAGACCCAGTACTTC.

This clone was seen a few times. The V gene is TRBV29-1, the J gene TRBJ1-2; TRBD1 agrees at 7 bases. The J segment lost 4 bases and the V segment lost 6 bases, leaving 2 bases of the junction unmatched. Germline values: CDR1 SQVTM, CDR2 ANQGSEA. The CDR3 contains 11 residues. In DNA form, the CDR3 reads TGCAGCGTCGGGACAGTCTATGGCTACACCTTC. The encoded protein is CSVGTVYGYTF.

This clone was recorded a few times. The rearrangement joins TRBV3-1 (or the pseudogene TRBV3-2) to TRBJ2-3, with no clear D. V lost 8 bases and J 2 bases, leaving 14 bases between the germline ends. CDR1 is LGHDT, CDR2 YNNKEL, per germline (reference sequence). The CDR3 loop spans 14 amino acids. For the CDR3, the DNA is TGTGCCAGCTCCCTTTCCTCTGTCACAGATACGCAGTATTTT. This sequence encodes CASSLSSVTDTQYF.

A word on this clone: A read error may explain this, as a much larger clone is one base away. In the same sample, other DNA sequences code for this CDR3. V is TRBV7-9 and J is TRBJ2-7, with 7 bases aligning to TRBD1. Germline-derived CDR1 and CDR2 are SEHNR and FQNEAQ (reference sequence). Losses at the gene ends were 3 bases for V and 4 bases for J; bases not matched to a gene: 3. This CDR3 is 13 amino acids long. The CDR3 loop reads CASSFDREYEQYF. CDR3 DNA sequence: TGTGCCAGCAGCTTTGACAGGGAATACGAGCAGTACTTC.

This chain connects TRBV27 to TRBJ2-3; perhaps TRBD1 as D (5 bases). Germline V lookup: CDR1 MNHEY, CDR2 SMNVEV (reference sequence). V lost 6 bases to trimming and J lost 2 bases, with 9 bases between them. This CDR3 comprises 13 residues. The CDR3 nucleotides are TGTGCCAGCAGCCGCAGGGACACAGATACGCAGTATTTT. Translation gives CASSRRDTDTQYF.

The chain is built from TRBV7-9 and TRBJ1-2; D is undetermined. V was cut by 1 base and J by 5 bases, with 8 bases left in between. This CDR3 has 13 residues. Germline CDR1 SEHNR, CDR2 FQNEAQ (reference sequence). In nucleotides, the CDR3 is TGTGCCAGCAGCTTAGGAACCTATTATGGCTACACCTTC. The encoded protein is CASSLGTYYGYTF.

The rearrangement uses TRBV5-1 and TRBJ1-4; D unclear. CDR3 length: 12 amino acids. The V gene's germline CDR1 is SGHRS and CDR2 YFSETQ. V lost 1 base and J 7 bases, leaving 5 bases between the germline ends. DNA for the CDR3: TGCGCCAGCAGCTTGATCGGTGAAAAACTGTTTTTT. This translates into CASSLIGEKLFF.

The chain joins TRBV25-1 to TRBJ2-7, with a tentative D call TRBD1 (6 bases). V dropped 10 bases and J dropped 3 bases, with 22 bases sitting between them. The CDR3 is 15 amino acids. Germline V gene data show CDR1 as MGHDK and CDR2 as SYGVNS. The CDR3 here is CATTDSQTTNYEQYF. DNA for the CDR3: TGTGCCACGACGGACAGCCAGACAACAAACTACGAGCAGTACTTC.

The J gene is TRBJ1-1, the V gene TRBV9; D call uncertain. Germline CDR1 reads SGDLS; CDR2 reads YYNGEE. V was clipped by 0 bases and J by 1 base, with 16 bases between them. The CDR3 has 17 amino acids. The CDR3 nucleotides are TGTGCCAGCAGCGTAGATGGTCCCCGGAGGGAGAACACTGAAGCTTTCTTT. Translated: CASSVDGPRRENTEAFF. The full variable domain, with the rest looked up from reference TRBV9 and TRBJ1-1, is DSGVTQTPKHLITATGQRVTLRCSPRSGDLSVYWYQQSLDQGLQFLIQYYNGEERAKGNILERFSAQQFPDLHSELNLSSLELGDSALYFCASSVDGPRRENTEAFFGQGTRLTVV.

V usage is TRBV5-6 and J usage is TRBJ2-7, with TRBD1 identical over 7 bases. Losses at the gene ends were 4 bases for V and 12 bases for J; bases not matched to a gene: 10. Germline CDR1 is SGHDT and CDR2 is YYEEEE. The CDR3 runs to 12 residues. CDR3 sequence: CASSTLNRGRYF. The CDR3 bases are TGTGCCAGCAGCACCTTGAACAGGGGACGGTACTTC.

The V call is TRBV6-5, the J call TRBJ2-7, with D possibly matching TRBD2 (6 bases). This CDR3 contains 15 residues. Germline V gives CDR1 MNHEY, CDR2 SVGAGI. V lost 7 bases, J lost 6 bases, and 22 bases lay in between. Here the CDR3 reads CASNRGLEPTIEQYF. The CDR3 nucleotides are TGTGCCAGCAATCGGGGACTGGAACCTACGATCGAGCAGTACTTC.

CDR3 DNA: TGTGCCATCCAAGGCGTACAGGGAGACGATCAGCCCCAGCATTTT. It translates to CAIQGVQGDDQPQHF. The chain is built from TRBV10-3 and TRBJ1-5, with a weak D call TRBD1 (6 bases). This CDR3 spans 15 amino acids. From germline, CDR1 is ENHRY and CDR2 SYGVKD. The germline V and J ends were trimmed by 8 bases and 5 bases, with 19 bases remaining between them.

This clone showed up just a few times. The chain joins TRBV27 to TRBJ1-2; the D is unclear. Trimming stripped 8 bases from V and 1 base from J, with 11 bases between. Germline V gives CDR1 MNHEY, CDR2 SMNVEV (reference sequence). The CDR3 runs 13 residues. The DNA of the CDR3 is TGTGCCAGCGCGCCGAGAGTTAACTATGGCTACACCTTC. Translation: CASAPRVNYGYTF.

J is TRBJ1-1 and V is TRBV5-1; 7 bases map to TRBD1. The V gene's germline CDR1 is SGHRS and CDR2 YFSETQ. Trimming cost V 0 bases and J 4 bases; bases outside gene matches: 3. This CDR3 contains 14 residues. The CDR3 sequence is CASSLEPGGTEAFF. CDR3 nucleotide sequence: TGCGCCAGCAGCTTGGAGCCAGGGGGCACTGAAGCTTTCTTT.

The rearrangement uses TRBV19 and TRBJ1-1; the D is unclear. Trimming shortened V by 3 bases and J by 2 bases, and 7 bases separated the two germline ends. From germline, CDR1 is LNHDA and CDR2 SQIVND (reference sequence). This CDR3 contains 13 residues. The CDR3 coding sequence is TGTGCCAGTAGTATCCCCCGTAACACTGAAGCTTTCTTT. Its translation: CASSIPRNTEAFF.

The genes are TRBV27 and TRBJ1-2; weak D call: TRBD1 (6 bases). The germline V gene has CDR1 MNHEY and CDR2 SMNVEV (reference sequence). Trimming left V 5 bases short and J 4 bases short, with 11 bases between. This CDR3 has 13 amino acids. DNA of the CDR3: TGTGCCAGCAGTCAGGGGATCGGCTATGGCTACACCTTC. This translates into CASSQGIGYGYTF.

This chain links TRBV11-3 with TRBJ2-7; 10 nucleotides align to TRBD1. The CDR3 loop spans 15 amino acids. Germline V gene lookup returns CDR1 SGHNT and CDR2 YENEEA. After removal of 6 bases from V and 4 bases from J, the junction contained 9 bases not matched to a gene. Here the CDR3 reads CASRPRQGAVYEQYF. The CDR3 DNA reads TGTGCCAGCAGGCCGAGACAGGGGGCGGTATACGAGCAGTACTTC.

This chain joins TRBV7-2 and TRBJ1-1; weak D call: TRBD1 (5 bases). In germline, CDR1 is SGHTA, CDR2 FQGNSA. This CDR3 contains 14 residues. V was shortened by 1 base and J by 5 bases, with 11 bases between the two germline ends. CDR3 loop: CASSLVLGGTEAFF. The CDR3 bases are TGTGCCAGCAGCTTAGTACTGGGGGGGACTGAAGCTTTCTTT.

The chain recombines TRBV28 with TRBJ2-1; 10 bases map to TRBD1. The CDR3 has 15 residues. With 8 bases clipped from V and 5 bases from J, the junction kept 9 bases outside the gene matches. Germline CDR1 and CDR2: MDHEN and SYDVKM. CDR3 in DNA: TGTGCCAGCTCGCACGGACAGGGGGTAAACAATGAGCAGTTCTTC. Its protein is CASSHGQGVNNEQFF.

The chain links TRBV4-1 to TRBJ2-3; D may be TRBD2 (7 bases). The germline V and J ends were trimmed by 8 bases and 7 bases, with 16 bases remaining between them. The germline V gene encodes CDR1 MGHRA and CDR2 YSYEKL. There are 13 residues in the CDR3. As DNA, the CDR3 is TGCGCCAGCGGGGGCGGGGGTCTCTATACGCAGTATTTT. Translating it yields CASGGGGLYTQYF.